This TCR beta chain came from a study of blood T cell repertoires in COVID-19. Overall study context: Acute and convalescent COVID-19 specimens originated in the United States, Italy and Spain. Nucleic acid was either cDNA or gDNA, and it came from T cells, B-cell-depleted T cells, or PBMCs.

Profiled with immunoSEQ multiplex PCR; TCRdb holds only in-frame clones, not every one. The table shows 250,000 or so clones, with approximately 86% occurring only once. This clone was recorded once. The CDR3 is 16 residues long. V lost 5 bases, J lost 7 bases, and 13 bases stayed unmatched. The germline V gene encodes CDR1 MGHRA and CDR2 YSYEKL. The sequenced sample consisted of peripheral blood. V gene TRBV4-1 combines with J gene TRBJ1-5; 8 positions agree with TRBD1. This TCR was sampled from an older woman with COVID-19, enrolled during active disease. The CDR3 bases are TGCGCCAGCAGCAAAGGACAGGGCCGTTTAAGCCAGCCCCAGCATTTT. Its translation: CASSKGQGRLSQPQHF.